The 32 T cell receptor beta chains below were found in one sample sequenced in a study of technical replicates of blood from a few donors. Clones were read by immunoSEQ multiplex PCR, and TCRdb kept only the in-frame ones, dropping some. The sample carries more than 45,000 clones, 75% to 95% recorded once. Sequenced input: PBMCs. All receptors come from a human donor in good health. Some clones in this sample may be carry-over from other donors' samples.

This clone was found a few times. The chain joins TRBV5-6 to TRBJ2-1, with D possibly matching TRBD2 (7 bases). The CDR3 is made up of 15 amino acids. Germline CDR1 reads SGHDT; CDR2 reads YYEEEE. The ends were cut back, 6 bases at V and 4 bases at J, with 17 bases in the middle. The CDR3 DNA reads TGTGCCAGCACCATGGGGGGGGCGCAGTACAATGAGCAGTTCTTC. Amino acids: CASTMGGAQYNEQFF.

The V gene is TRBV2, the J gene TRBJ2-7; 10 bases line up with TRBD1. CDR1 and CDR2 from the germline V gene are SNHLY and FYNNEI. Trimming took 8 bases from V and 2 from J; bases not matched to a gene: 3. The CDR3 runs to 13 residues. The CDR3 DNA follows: TGTGCCAGCGGAGGGACAGGGGCCTACGAGCAGTACTTC. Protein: CASGGTGAYEQYF.

DNA of the CDR3: TGTGCCAGCAGGGTAACAAGCTCTGGGGCCAACGTCCTGACTTTC. This codes for CASRVTSSGANVLTF. The genes are TRBV2 and TRBJ2-6; no clear D gene. The germline V gene has CDR1 SNHLY and CDR2 FYNNEI. The CDR3 is made up of 15 amino acids. Trimming removed 6 bases from V and 0 bases from J, with 9 bases in between.

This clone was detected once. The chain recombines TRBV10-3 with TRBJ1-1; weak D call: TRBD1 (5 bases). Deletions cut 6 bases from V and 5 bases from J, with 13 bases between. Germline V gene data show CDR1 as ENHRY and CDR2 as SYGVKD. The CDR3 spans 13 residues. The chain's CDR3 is CAIRRVEGTEAFF. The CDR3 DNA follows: TGTGCCATCAGAAGGGTGGAGGGGACTGAAGCTTTCTTT.

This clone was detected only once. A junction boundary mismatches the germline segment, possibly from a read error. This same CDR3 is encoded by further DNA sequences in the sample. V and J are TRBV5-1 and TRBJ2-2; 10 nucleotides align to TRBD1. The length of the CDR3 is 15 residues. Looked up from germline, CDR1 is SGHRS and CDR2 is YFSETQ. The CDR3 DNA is TGCGCCAGCAGCTGGACAGGGGGGGACACCGGAGAGCTGTTTTTT. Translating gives CASSWTGGDTGELFF.

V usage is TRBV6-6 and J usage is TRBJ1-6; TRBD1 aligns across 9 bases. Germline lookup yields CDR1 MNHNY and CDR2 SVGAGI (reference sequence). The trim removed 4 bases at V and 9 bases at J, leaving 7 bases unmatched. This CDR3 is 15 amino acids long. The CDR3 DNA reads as TGTGCCAGCAGTTCCCTGGGACAGGGTGCTTCACCCCTCCACTTT. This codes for CASSSLGQGASPLHF.

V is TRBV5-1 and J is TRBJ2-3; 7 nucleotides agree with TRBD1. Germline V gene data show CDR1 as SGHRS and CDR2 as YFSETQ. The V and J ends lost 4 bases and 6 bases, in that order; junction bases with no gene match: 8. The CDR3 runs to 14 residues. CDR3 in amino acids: CASSRDRVGDTQYF. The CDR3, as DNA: TGCGCCAGCAGCCGAGACAGGGTGGGGGATACGCAGTATTTT. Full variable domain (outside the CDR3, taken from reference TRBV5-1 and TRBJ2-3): KAGVTQTPRYLIKTRGQQVTLSCSPISGHRSVSWYQQTPGQGLQFLFEYFSETQRNKGNFPGRFSGRQFSNSRSEMNVSTLELGDSALYLCASSRDRVGDTQYFGPGTRLTVL.

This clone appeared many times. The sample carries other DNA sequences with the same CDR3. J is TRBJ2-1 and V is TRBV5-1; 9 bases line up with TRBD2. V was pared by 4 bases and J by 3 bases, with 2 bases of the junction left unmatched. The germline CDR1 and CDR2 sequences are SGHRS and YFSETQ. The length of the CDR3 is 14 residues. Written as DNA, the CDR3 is TGCGCCAGCAGCGGTAGCGGGGGCTACAATGAGCAGTTCTTC. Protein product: CASSGSGGYNEQFF.

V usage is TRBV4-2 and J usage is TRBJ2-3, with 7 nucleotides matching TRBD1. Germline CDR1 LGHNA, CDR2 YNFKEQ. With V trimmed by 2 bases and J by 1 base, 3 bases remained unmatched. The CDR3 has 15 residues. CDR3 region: CASSQNQGGTDTQYF. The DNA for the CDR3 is TGTGCCAGCAGCCAAAATCAGGGGGGCACAGATACGCAGTATTTT.

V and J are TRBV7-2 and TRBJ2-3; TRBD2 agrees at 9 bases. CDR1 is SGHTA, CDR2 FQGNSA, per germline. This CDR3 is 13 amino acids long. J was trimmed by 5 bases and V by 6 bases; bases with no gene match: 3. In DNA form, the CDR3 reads TGTGCCAGCAGACGTAGCGGGGGAGATACGCAGTATTTT. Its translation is CASRRSGGDTQYF.

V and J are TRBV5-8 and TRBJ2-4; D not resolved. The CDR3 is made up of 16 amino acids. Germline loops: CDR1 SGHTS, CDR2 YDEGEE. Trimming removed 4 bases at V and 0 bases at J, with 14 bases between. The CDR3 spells CASSPRLQLAKNIQYF. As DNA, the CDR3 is TGTGCCAGCAGCCCGCGACTGCAACTAGCCAAAAACATTCAGTACTTC.

CDR3 region: CASSEGGGAYEKLFF. The CDR3 DNA is TGTGCCAGCAGTGAAGGCGGGGGGGCGTATGAAAAACTGTTTTTT. The chain uses TRBV6-1 and TRBJ1-4; D might be TRBD1 (6 bases). The CDR3 consists of 15 residues. Germline CDR1 reads MNHNS; CDR2 reads SASEGT. Trimming took off 1 base at V and 6 bases at J, with 12 bases between the two ends.

The CDR3: CASSHNEGLAGGNEQFF. The CDR3 region has the DNA TGTGCCAGCAGTCATAATGAGGGACTAGCGGGAGGAAATGAGCAGTTCTTC. This chain uses TRBV4-2 with TRBJ2-1; the match to TRBD2 covers 15 bases. This CDR3 spans 17 amino acids. V gave up 6 bases and J gave up 7 bases; unmatched junction bases: 10. Germline loops: CDR1 LGHNA, CDR2 YNFKEQ.

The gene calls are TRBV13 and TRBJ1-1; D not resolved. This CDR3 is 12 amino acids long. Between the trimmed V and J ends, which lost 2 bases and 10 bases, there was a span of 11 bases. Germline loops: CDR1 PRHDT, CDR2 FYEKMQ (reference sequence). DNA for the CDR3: TGTGCCAGCAGCTTACGGGCAGCGGCAGCTTTCTTT. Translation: CASSLRAAAAFF.

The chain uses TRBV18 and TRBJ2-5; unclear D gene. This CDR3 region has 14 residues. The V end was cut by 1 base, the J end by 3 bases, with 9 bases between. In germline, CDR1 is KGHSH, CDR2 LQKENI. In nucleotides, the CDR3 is TGTGCCAGCTCACCACGGTTCACGGAAGAGACCCAGTACTTC. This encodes CASSPRFTEETQYF.

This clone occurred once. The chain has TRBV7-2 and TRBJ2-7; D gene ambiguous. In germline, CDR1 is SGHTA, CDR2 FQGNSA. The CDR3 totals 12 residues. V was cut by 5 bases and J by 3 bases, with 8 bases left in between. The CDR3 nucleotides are TGTGCCAGCAGCCAAACTAACTACGAGCAGTACTTC. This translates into CASSQTNYEQYF. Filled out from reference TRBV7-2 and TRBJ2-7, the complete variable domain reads GAGVSQSPSNKVTEKGKDVELRCDPISGHTALYWYRQSLGQGLEFLIYFQGNSAPDKSGLPSDRFSAERTGGSVSTLTIQRTQQEDSAVYLCASSQTNYEQYFGPGTRLTVT.

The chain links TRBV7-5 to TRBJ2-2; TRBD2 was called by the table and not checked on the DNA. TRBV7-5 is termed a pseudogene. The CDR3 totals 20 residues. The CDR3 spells CVRNPSPGLAGGRSLGELFF. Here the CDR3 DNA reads TGTGTCAGAAACCCGAGCCCGGGACTAGCGGGGGGGCGAAGTCTCGGGGAGCTGTTTTTT.

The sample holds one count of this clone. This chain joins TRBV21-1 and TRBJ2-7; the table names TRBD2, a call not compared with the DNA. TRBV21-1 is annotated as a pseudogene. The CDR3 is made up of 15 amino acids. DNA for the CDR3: TGTGCCAGCAGCAAAGTTGAGCGGAACCCCTACGAGCAGTACTTC. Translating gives CASSKVERNPYEQYF.

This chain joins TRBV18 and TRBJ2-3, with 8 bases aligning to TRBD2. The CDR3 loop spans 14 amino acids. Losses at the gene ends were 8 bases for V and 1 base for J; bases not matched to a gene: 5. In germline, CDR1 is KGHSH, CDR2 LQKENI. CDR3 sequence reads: CASRREVRTDTQYF. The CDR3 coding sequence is TGTGCCAGCCGGCGGGAGGTACGCACAGATACGCAGTATTTT.

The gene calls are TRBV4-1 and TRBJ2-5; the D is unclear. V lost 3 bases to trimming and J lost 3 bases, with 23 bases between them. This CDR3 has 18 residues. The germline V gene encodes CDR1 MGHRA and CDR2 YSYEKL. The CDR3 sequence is CASSQPLSPPSSKETQYF. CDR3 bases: TGCGCCAGCAGCCAGCCTCTTTCCCCACCGTCCAGTAAAGAGACCCAGTACTTC.

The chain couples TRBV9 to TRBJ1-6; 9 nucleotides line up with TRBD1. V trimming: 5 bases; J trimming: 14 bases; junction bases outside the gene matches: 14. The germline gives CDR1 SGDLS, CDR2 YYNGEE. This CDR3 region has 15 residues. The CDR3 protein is CASSAPGQGFRALHF. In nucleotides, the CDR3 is TGTGCCAGCAGTGCCCCGGGACAGGGTTTTAGGGCCCTCCACTTT.

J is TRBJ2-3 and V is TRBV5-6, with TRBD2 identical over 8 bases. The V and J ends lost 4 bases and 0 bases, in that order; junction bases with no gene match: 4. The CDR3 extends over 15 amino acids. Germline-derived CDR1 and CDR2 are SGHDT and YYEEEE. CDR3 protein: CASSRASGSTDTQYF. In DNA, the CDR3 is TGTGCCAGCAGCCGTGCTAGCGGGAGCACAGATACGCAGTATTTT.

Here the CDR3 DNA reads TGTGCCAGCAGCCCCCGTGGGACAGGGATTTACGAGCAGTACTTC. Amino acids: CASSPRGTGIYEQYF. This chain links TRBV5-4 with TRBJ2-7; TRBD1 matches at 9 bases. Germline values: CDR1 SGHNT, CDR2 YYREEE (reference sequence). CDR3 length: 15 amino acids. With V trimmed by 4 bases and J by 4 bases, 9 bases remained unmatched.

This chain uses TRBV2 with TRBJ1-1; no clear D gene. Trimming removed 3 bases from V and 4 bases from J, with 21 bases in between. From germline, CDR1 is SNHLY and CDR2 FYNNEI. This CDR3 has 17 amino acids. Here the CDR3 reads CASSEPLGLVGSTEAFF. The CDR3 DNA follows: TGTGCCAGCAGTGAGCCGTTAGGCCTAGTCGGCAGCACTGAAGCTTTCTTT.

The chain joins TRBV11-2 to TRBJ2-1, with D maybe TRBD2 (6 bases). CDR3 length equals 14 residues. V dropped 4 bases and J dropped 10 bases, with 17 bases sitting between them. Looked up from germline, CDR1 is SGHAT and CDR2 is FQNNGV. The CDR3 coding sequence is TGTGCCAGCAGCTCGGTCCGGGGGATCGGAGAGCAGTTCTTC. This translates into CASSSVRGIGEQFF.

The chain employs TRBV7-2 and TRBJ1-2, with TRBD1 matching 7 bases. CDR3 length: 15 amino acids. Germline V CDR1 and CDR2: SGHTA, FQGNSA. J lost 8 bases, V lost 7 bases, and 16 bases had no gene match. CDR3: CASTQTGHDSSGYTF. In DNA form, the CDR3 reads TGTGCCAGCACCCAGACAGGGCACGACTCTAGCGGCTACACCTTC.

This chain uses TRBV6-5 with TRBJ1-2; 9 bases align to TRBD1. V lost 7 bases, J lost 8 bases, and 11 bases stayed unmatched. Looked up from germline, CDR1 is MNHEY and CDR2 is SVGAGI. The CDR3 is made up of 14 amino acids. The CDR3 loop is CASTQTGGTGGYTF. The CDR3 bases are TGTGCCAGCACCCAGACAGGGGGGACGGGCGGCTACACCTTC.

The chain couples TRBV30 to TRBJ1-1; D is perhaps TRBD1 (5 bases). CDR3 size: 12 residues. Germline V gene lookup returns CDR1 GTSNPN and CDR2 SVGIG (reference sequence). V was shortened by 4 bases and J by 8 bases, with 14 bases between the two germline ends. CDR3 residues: CAWNIMAGEAFF. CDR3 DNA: TGTGCCTGGAACATCATGGCAGGGGAAGCTTTCTTT.

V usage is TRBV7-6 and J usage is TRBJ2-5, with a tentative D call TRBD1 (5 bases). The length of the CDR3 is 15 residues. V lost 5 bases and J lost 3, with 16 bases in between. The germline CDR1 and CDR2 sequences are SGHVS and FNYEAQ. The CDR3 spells CASSNAGFVEETQYF. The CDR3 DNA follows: TGTGCCAGCAGCAACGCAGGGTTTGTAGAAGAGACCCAGTACTTC.

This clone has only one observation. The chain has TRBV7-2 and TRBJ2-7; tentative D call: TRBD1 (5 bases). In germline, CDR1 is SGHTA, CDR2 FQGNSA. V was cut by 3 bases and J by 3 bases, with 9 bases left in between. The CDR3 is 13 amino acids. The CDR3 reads CASSFGHNYEQYF. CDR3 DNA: TGTGCCAGCAGCTTCGGACACAACTACGAGCAGTACTTC.

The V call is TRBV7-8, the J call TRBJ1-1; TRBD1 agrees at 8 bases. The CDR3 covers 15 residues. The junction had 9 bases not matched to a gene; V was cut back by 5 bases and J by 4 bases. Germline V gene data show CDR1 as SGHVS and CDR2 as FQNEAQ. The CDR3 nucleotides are TGTGCCAGCAGCGCGTATGACAGGGGTTCCACTGAAGCTTTCTTT. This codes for CASSAYDRGSTEAFF. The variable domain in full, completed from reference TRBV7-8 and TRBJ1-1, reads GAGVSQSPRYKVAKRGQDVALRCDPISGHVSLFWYQQALGQGPEFLTYFQNEAQLDKSGLPSDRFFAERPEGSVSTLKIQRTQQEDSAVYLCASSAYDRGSTEAFFGQGTRLTVV.

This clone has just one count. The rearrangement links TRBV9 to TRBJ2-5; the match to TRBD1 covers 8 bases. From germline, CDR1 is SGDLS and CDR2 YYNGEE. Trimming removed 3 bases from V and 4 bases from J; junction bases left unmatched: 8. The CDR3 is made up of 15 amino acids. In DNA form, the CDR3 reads TGTGCCAGCAGCGAGGCAGGGGGCGGAGGAGAGACCCAGTACTTC. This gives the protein CASSEAGGGGETQYF.